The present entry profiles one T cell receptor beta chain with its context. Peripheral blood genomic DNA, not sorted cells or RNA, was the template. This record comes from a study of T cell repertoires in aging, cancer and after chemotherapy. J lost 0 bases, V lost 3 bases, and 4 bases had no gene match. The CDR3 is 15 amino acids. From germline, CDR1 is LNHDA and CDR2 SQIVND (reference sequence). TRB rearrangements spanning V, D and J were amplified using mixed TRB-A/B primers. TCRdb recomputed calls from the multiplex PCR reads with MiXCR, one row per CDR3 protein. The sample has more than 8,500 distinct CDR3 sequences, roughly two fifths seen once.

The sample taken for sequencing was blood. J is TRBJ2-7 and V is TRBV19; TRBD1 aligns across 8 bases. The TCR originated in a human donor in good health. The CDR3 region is CASSITGTGSYEQYF. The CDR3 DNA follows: TGTGCCAGTAGTATCACCGGGACAGGCTCCTACGAGCAGTACTTC.